A selection of T cell receptor beta chains follows, all from one sample in a study of spatial heterogeneity in lung cancer. TCRdb reprocessed the 5' RACE reads via MiXCR and lists one record per CDR3 protein. The sample holds tens of thousands of distinct CDR3 sequences, 3% to 3.5% seen once. The sequences come from PBMCs, collected at surgery. The receptors were sampled from a female donor with early-stage non-small cell lung cancer. The CDR3 runs from the conserved cysteine through the conserved F or W.

v_gene,j_gene,CDR3aa
TRBV7-9,TRBJ1-1,CASSPWGQGEAFF
TRBV19,TRBJ1-5,CASSRGYNQPQHF
TRBV5-1,TRBJ2-7,CASTPIGVNTYEQYF
TRBV7-9,TRBJ2-7,CASSPPGGSYEQYF
TRBV14,TRBJ2-3,CASSHGLEPPYTDTQYF
TRBV27,TRBJ2-1,CASSLRRGPNEQFF
TRBV9,TRBJ2-4,CASSAGTSGRWGIQYF
TRBV7-8,TRBJ1-1,CASSLAQGYTEAFF
TRBV7-8,TRBJ1-5,CASSLLNTGGNQPQHF
TRBV5-1,TRBJ2-5,CASSPTGLSQETQYF
TRBV2,TRBJ2-1,CASRAGAYNEQFF
TRBV13,TRBJ2-7,CASSLGDRGQYEQYF
TRBV10-1,TRBJ2-7,CASSGLGSIYEQYF
TRBV2,TRBJ2-1,CASSEFGGSEYNEQFF
TRBV27,TRBJ2-2,CASSTLAGGPGLFF
TRBV4-1,TRBJ1-1,CASSEVGSFTEAFF
TRBV19,TRBJ2-2,CASRQGVNTGELFF
TRBV20-1,TRBJ2-1,CSAIAGGPYNEQFF
TRBV2,TRBJ2-1,CASSTGTSGRYFF
TRBV5-1,TRBJ2-3,CASSRSGSTDTQYF
TRBV10-3,TRBJ1-1,CAMSYGLNTEAFF
TRBV6-1,TRBJ2-3,CASSEDRVADTQYF
TRBV6-2/TRBV6-3,TRBJ2-1,CASSYSGRGYNEQFF
TRBV25-1,TRBJ2-2,CASSEGLSLSGRWSYGELFF
TRBV7-9,TRBJ1-1,CASSFSGTELAFF
TRBV4-1,TRBJ2-6,CASSPVFGANVLTF
TRBV28,TRBJ1-6,CASTPPRGPLHF
TRBV11-3,TRBJ2-3,CASSPGGYTDTQYF
TRBV7-9,TRBJ2-3,CASSFRQGPDTQYF
TRBV2,TRBJ2-7,CASRRGGYEQYF
TRBV11-2,TRBJ1-6,CASNLDNSPLHF
TRBV5-1,TRBJ2-1,CASSPGLADNEQFF
TRBV7-2,TRBJ2-2,CASSQWGIEARELFF
TRBV11-2,TRBJ1-1,CASSLVLSEAFF
TRBV29-1,TRBJ2-2,CSVEEEGWNTGELFF